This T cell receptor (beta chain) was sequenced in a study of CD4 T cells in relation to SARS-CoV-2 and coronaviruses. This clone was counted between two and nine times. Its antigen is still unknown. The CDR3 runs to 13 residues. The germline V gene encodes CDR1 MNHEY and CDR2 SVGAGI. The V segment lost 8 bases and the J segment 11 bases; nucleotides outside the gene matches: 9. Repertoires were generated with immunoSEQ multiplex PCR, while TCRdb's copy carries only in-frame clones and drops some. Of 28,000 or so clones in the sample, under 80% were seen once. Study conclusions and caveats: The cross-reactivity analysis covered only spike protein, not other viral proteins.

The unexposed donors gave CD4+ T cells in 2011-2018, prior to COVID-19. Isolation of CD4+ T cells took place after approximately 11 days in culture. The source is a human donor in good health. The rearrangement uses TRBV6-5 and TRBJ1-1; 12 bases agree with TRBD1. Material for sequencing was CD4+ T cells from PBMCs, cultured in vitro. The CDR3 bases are TGTGCCAGCTCGCCCCGGGACAGGGGGCTTGCTTTCTTT. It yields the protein CASSPRDRGLAFF.